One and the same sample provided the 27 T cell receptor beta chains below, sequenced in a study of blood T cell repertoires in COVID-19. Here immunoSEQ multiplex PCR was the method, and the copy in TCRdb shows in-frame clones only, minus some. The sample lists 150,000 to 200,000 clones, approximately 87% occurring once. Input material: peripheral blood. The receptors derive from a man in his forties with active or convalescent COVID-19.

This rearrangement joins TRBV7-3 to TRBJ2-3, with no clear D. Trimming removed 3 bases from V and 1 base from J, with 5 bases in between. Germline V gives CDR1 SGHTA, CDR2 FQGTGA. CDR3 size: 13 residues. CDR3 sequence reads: CASSLSRTDTQYF. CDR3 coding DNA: TGTGCCAGCAGCTTGTCTCGCACAGATACGCAGTATTTT.

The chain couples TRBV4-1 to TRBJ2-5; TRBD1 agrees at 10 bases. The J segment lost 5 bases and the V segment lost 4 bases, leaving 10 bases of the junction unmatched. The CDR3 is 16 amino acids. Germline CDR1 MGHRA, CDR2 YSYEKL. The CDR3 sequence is CASSPPRDRGVETQYF. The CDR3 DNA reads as TGCGCCAGCAGCCCCCCCAGGGACAGGGGAGTGGAGACCCAGTACTTC.

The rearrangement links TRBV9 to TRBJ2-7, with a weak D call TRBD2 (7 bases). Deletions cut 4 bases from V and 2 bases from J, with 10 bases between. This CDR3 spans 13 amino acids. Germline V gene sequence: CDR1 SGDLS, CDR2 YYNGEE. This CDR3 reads CASSPGGPYEQYF. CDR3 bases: TGTGCCAGCAGCCCCGGGGGGCCCTACGAGCAGTACTTC.

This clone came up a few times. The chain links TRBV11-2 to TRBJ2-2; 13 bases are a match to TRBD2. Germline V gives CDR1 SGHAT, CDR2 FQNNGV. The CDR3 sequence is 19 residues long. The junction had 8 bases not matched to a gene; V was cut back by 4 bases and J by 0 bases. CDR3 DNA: TGTGCCAGCAGCTCCGACAAACTAGCGGGGGGGCCGAACACCGGGGAGCTGTTTTTT. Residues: CASSSDKLAGGPNTGELFF.

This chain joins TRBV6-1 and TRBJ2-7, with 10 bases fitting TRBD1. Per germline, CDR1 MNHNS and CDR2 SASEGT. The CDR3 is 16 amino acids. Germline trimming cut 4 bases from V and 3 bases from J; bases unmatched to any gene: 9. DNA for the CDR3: TGTGCCAGCAGTGTGATAGACCGGGACAGGGGCTACGAGCAGTACTTC. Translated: CASSVIDRDRGYEQYF.

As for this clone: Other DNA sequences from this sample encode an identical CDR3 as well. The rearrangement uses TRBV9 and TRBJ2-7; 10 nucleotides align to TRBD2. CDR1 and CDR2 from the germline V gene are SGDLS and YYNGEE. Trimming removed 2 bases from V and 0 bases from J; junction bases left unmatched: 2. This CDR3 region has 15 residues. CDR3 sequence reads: CASSVSGGSSYEQYF. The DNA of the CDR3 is TGTGCCAGCAGCGTTAGCGGGGGGAGCTCCTACGAGCAGTACTTC.

As DNA, the CDR3 is TGTGCCAGCACCCCGGGGGGAAACACCATATATTTT. Protein: CASTPGGNTIYF. The J gene is TRBJ1-3, the V gene TRBV7-9; D remains unclear. V was shortened by 7 bases and J by 4 bases, with 8 bases between the two germline ends. The length of the CDR3 is 12 residues. Germline V gene data show CDR1 as SEHNR and CDR2 as FQNEAQ (reference sequence).

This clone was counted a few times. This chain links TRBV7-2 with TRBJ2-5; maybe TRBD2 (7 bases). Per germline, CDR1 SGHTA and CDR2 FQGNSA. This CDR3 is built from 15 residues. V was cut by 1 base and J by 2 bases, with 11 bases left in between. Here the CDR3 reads CASSLGGGGQETQYF. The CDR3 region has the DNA TGTGCCAGCAGCTTAGGGGGGGGCGGACAAGAGACCCAGTACTTC.

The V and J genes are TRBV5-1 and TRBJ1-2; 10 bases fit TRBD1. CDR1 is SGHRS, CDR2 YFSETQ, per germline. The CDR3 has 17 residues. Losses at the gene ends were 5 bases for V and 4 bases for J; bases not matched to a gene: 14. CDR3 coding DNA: TGCGCCAGCAGACCTACCTCGACAGGGGGCATCCTCTATGGCTACACCTTC. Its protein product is CASRPTSTGGILYGYTF.

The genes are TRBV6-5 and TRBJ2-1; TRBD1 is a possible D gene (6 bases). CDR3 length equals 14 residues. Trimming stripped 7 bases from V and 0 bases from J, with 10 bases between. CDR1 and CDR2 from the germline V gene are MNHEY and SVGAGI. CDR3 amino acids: CASIRGGSYNEQFF. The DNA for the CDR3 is TGTGCCAGCATTAGAGGGGGCTCCTACAATGAGCAGTTCTTC.

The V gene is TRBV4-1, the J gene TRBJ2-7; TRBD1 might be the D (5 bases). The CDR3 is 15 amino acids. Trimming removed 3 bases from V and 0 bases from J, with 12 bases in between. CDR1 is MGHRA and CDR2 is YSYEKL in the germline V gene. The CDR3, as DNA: TGCGCCAGCAGCCAGGGGCGGTCTTACTCCTACGAGCAGTACTTC. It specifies CASSQGRSYSYEQYF.

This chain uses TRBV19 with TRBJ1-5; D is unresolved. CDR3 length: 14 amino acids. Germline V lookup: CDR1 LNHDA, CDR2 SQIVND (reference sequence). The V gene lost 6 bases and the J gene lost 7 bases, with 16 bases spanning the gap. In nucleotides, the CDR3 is TGTGCCAGTAGGGGAGAAGGGAGTCTACAGCCCCAGCATTTT. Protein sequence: CASRGEGSLQPQHF.

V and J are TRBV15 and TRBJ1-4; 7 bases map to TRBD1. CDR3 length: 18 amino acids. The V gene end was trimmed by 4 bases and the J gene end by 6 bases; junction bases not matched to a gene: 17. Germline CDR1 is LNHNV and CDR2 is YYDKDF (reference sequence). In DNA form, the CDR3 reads TGTGCCACCAGCACTTCCTATAGACAGGGCCCGAGGGATGAAAAACTGTTTTTT. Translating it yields CATSTSYRQGPRDEKLFF. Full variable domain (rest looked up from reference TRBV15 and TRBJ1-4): DAMVIQNPRYQVTQFGKPVTLSCSQTLNHNVMYWYQQKSSQAPKLLFHYYDKDFNNEADTPDNFQSRRPNTSFCFLDIRSPGLGDTAMYLCATSTSYRQGPRDEKLFFGSGTQLSVL.

The CDR3 coding sequence is TGTGCCAGCAGACCCGGACAGCTCAACACCGGGGAGCTGTTTTTT. It codes for CASRPGQLNTGELFF. The V call is TRBV6-6, the J call TRBJ2-2; a possible D gene is TRBD1 (6 bases). The CDR3 consists of 15 residues. V was pared by 6 bases and J by 2 bases, with 13 bases between. Germline V lookup: CDR1 MNHNY, CDR2 SVGAGI (reference sequence).

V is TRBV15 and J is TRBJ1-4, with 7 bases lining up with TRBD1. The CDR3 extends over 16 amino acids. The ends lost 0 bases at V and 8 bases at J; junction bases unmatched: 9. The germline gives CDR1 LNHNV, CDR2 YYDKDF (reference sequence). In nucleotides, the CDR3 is TGTGCCACCAGCAGAGATAAGAGGAGGGACAGAGAAAAACTGTTTTTT. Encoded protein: CATSRDKRRDREKLFF.

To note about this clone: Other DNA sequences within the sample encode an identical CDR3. The CDR3 spells CASSHGTGNTEAFF. CDR3 in DNA: TGCGCCAGCAGCCATGGGACAGGGAACACTGAAGCTTTCTTT. J is TRBJ1-1 and V is TRBV5-1; 8 nucleotides match TRBD1. The ends lost 4 bases at V and 1 base at J; junction bases unmatched: 3. The CDR3 is 14 amino acids. Germline values: CDR1 SGHRS, CDR2 YFSETQ.

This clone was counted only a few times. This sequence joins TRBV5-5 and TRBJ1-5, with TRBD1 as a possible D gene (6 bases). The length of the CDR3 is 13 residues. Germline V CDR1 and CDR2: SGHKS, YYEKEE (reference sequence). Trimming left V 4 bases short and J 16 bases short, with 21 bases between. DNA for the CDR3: TGTGCCAGCAGCCCAGGACCCGACGGGACAAATCATTTT. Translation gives CASSPGPDGTNHF.

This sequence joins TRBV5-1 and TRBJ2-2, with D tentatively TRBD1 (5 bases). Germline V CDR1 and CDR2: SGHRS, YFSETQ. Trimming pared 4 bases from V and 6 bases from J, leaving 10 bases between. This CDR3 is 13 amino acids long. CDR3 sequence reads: CASSTARAGELFF. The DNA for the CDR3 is TGCGCCAGCAGCACAGCCAGGGCCGGGGAGCTGTTTTTT. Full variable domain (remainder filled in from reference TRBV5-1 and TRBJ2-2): KAGVTQTPRYLIKTRGQQVTLSCSPISGHRSVSWYQQTPGQGLQFLFEYFSETQRNKGNFPGRFSGRQFSNSRSEMNVSTLELGDSALYLCASSTARAGELFFGEGSRLTVL.

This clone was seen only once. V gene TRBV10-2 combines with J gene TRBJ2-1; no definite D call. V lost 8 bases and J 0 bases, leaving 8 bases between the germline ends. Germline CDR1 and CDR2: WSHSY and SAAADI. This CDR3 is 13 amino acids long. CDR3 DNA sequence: TGCGCCAGCCGACTGAGCTCCTACAATGAGCAGTTCTTC. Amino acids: CASRLSSYNEQFF.

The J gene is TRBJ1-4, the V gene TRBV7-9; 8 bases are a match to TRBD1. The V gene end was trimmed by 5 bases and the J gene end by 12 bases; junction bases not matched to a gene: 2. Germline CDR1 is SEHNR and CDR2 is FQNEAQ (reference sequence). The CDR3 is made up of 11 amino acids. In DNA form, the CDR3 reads TGTGCCAGCAGCCAACAGGGGGAACTGTTTTTT. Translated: CASSQQGELFF.

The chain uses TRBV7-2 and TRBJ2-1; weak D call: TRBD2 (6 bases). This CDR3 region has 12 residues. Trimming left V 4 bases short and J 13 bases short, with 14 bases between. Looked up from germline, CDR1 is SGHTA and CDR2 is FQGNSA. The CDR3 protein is CASSSRRRGQFF. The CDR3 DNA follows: TGTGCCAGCAGCTCAAGGAGGCGGGGTCAGTTCTTC.

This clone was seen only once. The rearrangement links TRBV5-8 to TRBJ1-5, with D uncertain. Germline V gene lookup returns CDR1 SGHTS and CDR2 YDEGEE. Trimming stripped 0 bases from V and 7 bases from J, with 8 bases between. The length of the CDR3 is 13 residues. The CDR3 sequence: CASSLDPLQPQHF. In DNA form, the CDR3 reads TGTGCCAGCAGCTTGGATCCTCTCCAGCCCCAGCATTTT.

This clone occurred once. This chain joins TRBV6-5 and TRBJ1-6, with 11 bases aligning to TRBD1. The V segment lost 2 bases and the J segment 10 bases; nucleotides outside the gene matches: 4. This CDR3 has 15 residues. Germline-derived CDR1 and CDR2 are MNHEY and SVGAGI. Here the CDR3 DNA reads TGTGCCAGCAGTTACCGGGGACAGGGGGAGTCACCCCTCCACTTT. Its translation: CASSYRGQGESPLHF.

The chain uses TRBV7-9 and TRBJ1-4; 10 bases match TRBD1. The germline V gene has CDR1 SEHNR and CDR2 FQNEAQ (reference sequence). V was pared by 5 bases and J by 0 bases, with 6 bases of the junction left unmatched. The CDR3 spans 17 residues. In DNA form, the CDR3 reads TGTGCCAGCAGCCGTAGAGGACAGGGGGCAACTAATGAAAAACTGTTTTTT. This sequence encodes CASSRRGQGATNEKLFF.

CDR3 in DNA: TGTGCCAGCAGAGCGGGACAGGGGGATGAAAAACTGTTTTTT. Translated, it gives CASRAGQGDEKLFF. The gene calls are TRBV2 and TRBJ1-4; 11 bases map to TRBD1. CDR3 length: 14 amino acids. Germline V CDR1 and CDR2: SNHLY, FYNNEI. The trim removed 6 bases at V and 6 bases at J, leaving 3 bases unmatched.

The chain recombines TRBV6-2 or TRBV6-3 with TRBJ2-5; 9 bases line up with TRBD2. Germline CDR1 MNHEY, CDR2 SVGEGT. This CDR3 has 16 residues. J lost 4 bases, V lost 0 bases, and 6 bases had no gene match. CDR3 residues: CASSYSGLAGTETQYF. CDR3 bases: TGTGCCAGCAGTTACTCAGGGCTAGCGGGGACAGAGACCCAGTACTTC.

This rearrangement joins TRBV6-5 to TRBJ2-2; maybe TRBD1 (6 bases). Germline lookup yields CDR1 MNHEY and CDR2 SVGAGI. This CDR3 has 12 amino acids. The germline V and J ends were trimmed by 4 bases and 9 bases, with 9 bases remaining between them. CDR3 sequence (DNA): TGTGCCAGCAGTTTCAGGGGCCGGGAGCTGTTTTTT. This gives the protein CASSFRGRELFF.